The 5 T cell receptor beta chains presented below share a single source sample, sequenced in a study of T-cell memory formation after mild COVID-19. TCRdb re-called the 5' RACE reads with MiXCR, one entry per CDR3 protein. The repertoire has 100,000 to 150,000 distinct CDR3 sequences, approximately 15% of them found once; the top ten carry about 15%. Source material: PBMCs or a T cell subset sorted from them (not recorded which). These receptors originate from an adult woman who had mild COVID-19 (a few samples of this study predate the infection). Cell type and time point are not known.

This clonotype turned up a few times. V is TRBV5-1 and J is TRBJ2-3; the D gene is possibly TRBD2 (6 bases). The germline V and J ends were trimmed by 1 base and 6 bases, with 18 bases remaining between them. This CDR3 has 16 amino acids. The germline V gene has CDR1 SGHRS and CDR2 YFSETQ. The CDR3 protein is CASSLLTGTVIDTQYF. CDR3 DNA: TGCGCCAGCAGCTTGCTGACGGGGACTGTCATCGATACGCAGTATTTT.

This chain connects TRBV5-1 to TRBJ2-7, with a weak D call TRBD1 (6 bases). Germline-derived CDR1 and CDR2 are SGHRS and YFSETQ. V shed 5 bases and J shed 0 bases, with 12 bases lying between them. The CDR3 sequence is 14 residues long. Here the CDR3 reads CASRWTESSYEQYF. The CDR3 DNA sequence: TGCGCCAGCAGGTGGACAGAGAGCTCCTACGAGCAGTACTTC.

This clonotype appeared a few times. The J gene is TRBJ2-7, the V gene TRBV4-1; TRBD2 matches at 8 bases. Trimming took 1 base from V and 2 from J; bases not matched to a gene: 7. The CDR3 has 16 amino acids. Germline lookup yields CDR1 MGHRA and CDR2 YSYEKL. CDR3 loop: CASSQGKLADTYEQYF. CDR3 DNA: TGCGCCAGCAGCCAAGGTAAACTAGCGGATACCTACGAGCAGTACTTC.

This clonotype was observed a handful of times. This chain connects TRBV20-1 to TRBJ1-1, with 8 bases that match TRBD1. Trimming cost V 3 bases and J 6 bases; bases outside gene matches: 12. The germline CDR1 and CDR2 sequences are DFQATT and SNEGSKA (reference sequence). CDR3 length: 15 amino acids. CDR3 in amino acids: CSARVGQGYMAEAFF. The CDR3, as DNA: TGCAGTGCTAGGGTCGGACAGGGATACATGGCTGAAGCTTTCTTT.

The gene calls are TRBV7-8 and TRBJ1-1; D is perhaps TRBD1 (5 bases). CDR1 is SGHVS and CDR2 is FQNEAQ in the germline V gene. The CDR3 length is 17 residues. V was pared by 1 base and J by 0 bases, with 15 bases between. This CDR3 is CASSLVGQGPMNTEAFF. Written as DNA, the CDR3 is TGTGCCAGCAGCTTAGTAGGGCAGGGTCCGATGAACACTGAAGCTTTCTTT.